A selection of T cell receptor beta chains follows, all from one sample in a study of post-analysis software for immune sequencing data. TCRdb fed the PCR reads into MiXCR, producing one record per CDR3 protein. The table includes 350,000 to 500,000 distinct CDR3 sequences, more than 30% detected once. Sequences were obtained from blood. Receptor source: a girl aged 2-10 years with multiple sclerosis. The CDR3 runs from the conserved cysteine through the conserved F or W. D genes are given only for firm matches. Only some rows state a clone size, as once, few, many or a class for expanded clones.

v_call	j_call	d_call	clone_size	cdr3_aa	cdr3_nt
TRBV6-2/TRBV6-3	TRBJ2-5	.	few	CASSYSRVRENEETQYF	TGTGCCAGCAGTTACTCGAGGGTACGGGAGAACGAAGAGACCCAGTACTTC
TRBV2	TRBJ1-5	.	.	CASRDNNQPQHF	TGTGCCAGCCGGGACAACAATCAGCCCCAGCATTTT
TRBV4-1	TRBJ2-7	TRBD2	.	CASRPTSGTPYEQYF	TGCGCCAGCAGGCCTACTAGCGGGACCCCCTACGAGCAGTACTTC
TRBV16	TRBJ2-1	.	.	CASSQLGHEQFF	TGTGCCAGCAGCCAACTAGGCCATGAGCAGTTCTTC
TRBV7-3	TRBJ2-1	TRBD1	.	CASSLTGTGTGHRGQFF	TGTGCCAGCAGCTTAACGGGGACAGGGACGGGCCACCGGGGGCAGTTCTTC
TRBV9	TRBJ2-5	TRBD2	.	CASSDGLAGQETQYF	TGTGCCAGCAGCGATGGACTAGCGGGGCAAGAGACCCAGTACTTC
TRBV7-2	TRBJ2-5	.	many	CASSRISQETQYF	TGTGCCAGCAGCCGGATTAGCCAAGAGACCCAGTACTTC
TRBV12-3/TRBV12-4	TRBJ2-1	.	few	CANSADPSYNGQFF	TGTGCCAACTCAGCGGACCCCTCCTACAATGGGCAGTTCTTC
TRBV27	TRBJ2-7	TRBD2	.	CASSWTSGGSYEQYF	TGTGCCAGCAGTTGGACTAGCGGGGGTTCCTACGAGCAGTACTTC
TRBV7-9	TRBJ2-3	TRBD2	few	CASSLNSGGASDTQYF	TGTGCCAGCAGCTTAAATAGCGGGGGGGCCTCAGATACGCAGTATTTT
TRBV5-1	TRBJ1-2	.	.	CASARDKTNYGYTF	TGCGCCAGCGCCCGGGACAAGACTAACTATGGCTACACCTTC
TRBV4-1	TRBJ2-7	.	.	CASSHGSYEQYF	TGCGCCAGCAGCCACGGCTCCTACGAGCAGTACTTC
TRBV20-1	TRBJ2-7	.	.	CSARGDDLIYEQYF	TGCAGTGCTAGGGGGGACGATCTGATCTACGAGCAGTACTTC
TRBV28	TRBJ2-7	TRBD2	few	CASSSAGLAGTSYEQYF	TGTGCCAGCAGTTCCGCCGGACTAGCGGGGACGTCCTACGAGCAGTACTTC
TRBV19	TRBJ1-2	.	.	CASSIGQLYGYTF	TGTGCCAGTAGTATCGGGCAGCTCTATGGCTACACCTTC
TRBV6-6	TRBJ1-5	.	few	CASRGPLASQPQHF	TGTGCCAGCAGGGGCCCACTTGCATCTCAGCCCCAGCATTTT
TRBV20-1	TRBJ2-1	.	.	CSVGAKGPTKNEQFF	TGCAGTGTCGGTGCTAAGGGACCCACCAAAAATGAGCAGTTCTTC
TRBV20-1	TRBJ1-1	.	.	CSAEPAYTEAFF	TGCAGTGCCGAACCAGCATACACTGAAGCTTTCTTT
TRBV7-2	TRBJ2-7	.	.	CASSGHFSYEQYF	TGTGCCAGTTCGGGACATTTCTCCTACGAGCAGTACTTC
TRBV18	TRBJ2-5	TRBD2	.	CASSPSTSGQVERYF	TGTGCCAGCTCACCATCGACTAGCGGGCAGGTGGAGCGGTACTTC
TRBV20-1	TRBJ2-1	TRBD2	.	CRAAGLAAYNEQFF	TGCAGGGCAGCCGGACTAGCGGCCTACAATGAGCAGTTCTTC
TRBV3-1	TRBJ2-7	.	few	CASRQGAGNEQYF	TGTGCCAGCAGGCAAGGGGCGGGGAACGAGCAGTACTTC
TRBV6-2/TRBV6-3	TRBJ2-5	.	few	CASLTGTQETQYF	TGTGCCAGCCTAACAGGAACTCAAGAGACCCAGTACTTC
TRBV20-1	TRBJ1-2	TRBD1	.	CRAGQGRDGYTF	TGCAGGGCGGGACAGGGGAGGGATGGCTACACCTTC
TRBV5-1	TRBJ1-5	.	.	CASSSLLGRTGNQPQHF	TGCGCCAGCAGCTCCTTACTTGGCCGTACGGGGAATCAGCCCCAGCATTTT
TRBV6-6	TRBJ2-5	.	few	CASSYYETQYF	TGTGCCAGCAGTTACTATGAGACCCAGTACTTC
TRBV12-3/TRBV12-4	TRBJ2-7	TRBD1	few	CASSLRGTGAEQYF	TGTGCCAGCAGTTTGAGAGGGACAGGGGCCGAGCAGTACTTC
TRBV7-2	TRBJ2-3	TRBD2	.	CASSFTSGTPTDTQYF	TGTGCCAGCAGCTTCACTAGCGGAACCCCCACAGATACGCAGTATTTT
TRBV7-2	TRBJ2-7	.	few	CASSPSARSSYEQYF	TGTGCCAGCAGCCCCTCGGCCCGGTCGTCCTACGAGCAGTACTTC
TRBV11-2	TRBJ2-1	.	few	CASSLDATGVSYNEQFF	TGTGCCAGCAGCTTAGATGCCACGGGGGTATCCTACAATGAGCAGTTCTTC
TRBV7-2	TRBJ1-6	TRBD1	.	CASSLGGTGDNSPLHF	TGTGCCAGCAGCTTAGGTGGGACAGGGGATAATTCACCCCTCCACTTT
TRBV3-1	TRBJ2-1	TRBD2	.	CASSQGLADYNEQFF	TGTGCCAGCAGCCAAGGACTAGCGGACTACAATGAGCAGTTCTTC
TRBV20-1	TRBJ2-4	.	few	CSARDRGAQGQAKNIQYF	TGCAGTGCTAGAGATAGGGGGGCCCAGGGTCAAGCCAAAAACATTCAGTACTTC
TRBV12-3/TRBV12-4	TRBJ1-2	TRBD1	.	CASSPTGGAYGYTF	TGTGCCAGCAGTCCCACAGGGGGCGCGTATGGCTACACCTTC
TRBV5-1	TRBJ1-2	.	few	CARSLVSQLDYGYTF	TGCGCCCGCAGTTTGGTATCCCAGTTAGACTATGGCTACACCTTC